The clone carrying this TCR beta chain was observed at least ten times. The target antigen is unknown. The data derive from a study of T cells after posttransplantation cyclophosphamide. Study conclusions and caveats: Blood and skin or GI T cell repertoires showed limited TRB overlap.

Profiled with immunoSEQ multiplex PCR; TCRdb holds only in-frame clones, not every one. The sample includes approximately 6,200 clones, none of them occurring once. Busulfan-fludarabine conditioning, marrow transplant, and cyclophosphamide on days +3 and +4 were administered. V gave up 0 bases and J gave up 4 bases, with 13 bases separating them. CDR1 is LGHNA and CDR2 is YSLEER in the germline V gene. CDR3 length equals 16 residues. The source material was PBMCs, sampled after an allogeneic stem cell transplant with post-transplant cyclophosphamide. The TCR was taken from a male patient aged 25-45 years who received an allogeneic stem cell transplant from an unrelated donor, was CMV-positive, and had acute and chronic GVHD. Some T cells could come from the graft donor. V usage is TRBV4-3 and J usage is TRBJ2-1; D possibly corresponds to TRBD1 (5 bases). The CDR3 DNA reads TGCGCCAGCAGCCAAGACACAGGACGAGCGTACAATGAGCAGTTCTTC. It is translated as CASSQDTGRAYNEQFF.